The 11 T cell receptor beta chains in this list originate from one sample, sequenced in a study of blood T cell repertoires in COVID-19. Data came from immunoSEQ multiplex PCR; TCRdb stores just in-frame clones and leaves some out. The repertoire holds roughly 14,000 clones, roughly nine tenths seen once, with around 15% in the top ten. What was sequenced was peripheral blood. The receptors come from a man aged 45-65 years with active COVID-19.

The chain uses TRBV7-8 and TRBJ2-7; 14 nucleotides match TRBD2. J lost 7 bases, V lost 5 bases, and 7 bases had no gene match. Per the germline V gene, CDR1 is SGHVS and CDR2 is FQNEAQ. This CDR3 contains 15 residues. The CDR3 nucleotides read TGTGCCAGCAGCCCGGGACTAGCGGGAGTGAGTGAGCAGTACTTC. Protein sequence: CASSPGLAGVSEQYF.

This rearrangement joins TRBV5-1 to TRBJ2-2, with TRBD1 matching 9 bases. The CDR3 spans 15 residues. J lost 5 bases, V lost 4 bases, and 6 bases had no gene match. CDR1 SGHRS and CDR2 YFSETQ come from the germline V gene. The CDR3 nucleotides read TGCGCCAGCAGCCAGGGACAGGGTCGTACCGGGGAGCTGTTTTTT. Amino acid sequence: CASSQGQGRTGELFF.

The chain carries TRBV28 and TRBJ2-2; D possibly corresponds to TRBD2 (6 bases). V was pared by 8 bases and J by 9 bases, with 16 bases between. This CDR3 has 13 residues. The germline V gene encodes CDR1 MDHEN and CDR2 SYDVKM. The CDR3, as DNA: TGTGCCAGCGGGACTCTTGCCCTTAGGGAGCTGTTTTTT. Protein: CASGTLALRELFF.

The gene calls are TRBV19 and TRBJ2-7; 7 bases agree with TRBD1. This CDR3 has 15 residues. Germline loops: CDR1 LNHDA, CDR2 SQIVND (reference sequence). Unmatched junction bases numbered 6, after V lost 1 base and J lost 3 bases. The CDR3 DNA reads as TGTGCCAGTAGTATAGGAGGCCAGGGGGACTACGAGCAGTACTTC. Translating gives CASSIGGQGDYEQYF.

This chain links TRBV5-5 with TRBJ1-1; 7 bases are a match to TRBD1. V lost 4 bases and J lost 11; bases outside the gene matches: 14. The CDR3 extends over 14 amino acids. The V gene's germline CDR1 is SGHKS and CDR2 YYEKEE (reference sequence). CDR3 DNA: TGTGCCAGCAGCGCGATCCTGTTTGGGACAGAGGCTTTCTTT. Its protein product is CASSAILFGTEAFF.

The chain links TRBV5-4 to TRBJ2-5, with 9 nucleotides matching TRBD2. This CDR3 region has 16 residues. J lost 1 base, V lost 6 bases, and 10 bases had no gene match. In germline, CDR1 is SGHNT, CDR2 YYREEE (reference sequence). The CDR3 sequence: CASTLGASGIQETQYF. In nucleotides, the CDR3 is TGTGCCAGCACCCTTGGGGCTAGCGGGATCCAAGAGACCCAGTACTTC.

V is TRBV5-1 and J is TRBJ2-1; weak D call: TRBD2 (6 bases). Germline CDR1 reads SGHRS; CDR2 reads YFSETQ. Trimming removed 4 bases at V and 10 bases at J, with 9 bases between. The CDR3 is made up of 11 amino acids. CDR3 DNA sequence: TGCGCCAGCAGCCCAGGGAGGGAGCAGTTCTTC. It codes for CASSPGREQFF. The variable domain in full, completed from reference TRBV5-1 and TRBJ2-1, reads KAGVTQTPRYLIKTRGQQVTLSCSPISGHRSVSWYQQTPGQGLQFLFEYFSETQRNKGNFPGRFSGRQFSNSRSEMNVSTLELGDSALYLCASSPGREQFFGPGTRLTVL.

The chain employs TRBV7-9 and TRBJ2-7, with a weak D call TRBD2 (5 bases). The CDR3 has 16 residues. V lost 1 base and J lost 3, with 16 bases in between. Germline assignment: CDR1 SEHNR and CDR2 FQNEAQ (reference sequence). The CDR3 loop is CASSLERGSGDYEQYF. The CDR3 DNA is TGTGCCAGCAGCTTAGAACGTGGGAGTGGTGACTACGAGCAGTACTTC.

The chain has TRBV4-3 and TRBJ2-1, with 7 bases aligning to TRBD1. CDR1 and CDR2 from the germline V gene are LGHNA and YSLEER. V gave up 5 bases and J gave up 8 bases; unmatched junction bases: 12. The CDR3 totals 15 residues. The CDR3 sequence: CASSSRDSRYDEQFF. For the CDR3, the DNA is TGCGCCAGCAGCAGCCGGGACAGCCGTTATGATGAGCAGTTCTTC.

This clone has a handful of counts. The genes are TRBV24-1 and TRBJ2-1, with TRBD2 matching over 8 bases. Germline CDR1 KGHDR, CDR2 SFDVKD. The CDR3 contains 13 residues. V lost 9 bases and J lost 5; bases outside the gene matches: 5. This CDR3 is CATAAGGNNEQFF. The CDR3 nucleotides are TGTGCCACCGCGGCGGGAGGTAACAATGAGCAGTTCTTC.

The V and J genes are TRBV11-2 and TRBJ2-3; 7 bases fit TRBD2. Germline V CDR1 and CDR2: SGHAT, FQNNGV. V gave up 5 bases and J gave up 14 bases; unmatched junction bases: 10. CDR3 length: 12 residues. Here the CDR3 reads CASSRGGPYMYF. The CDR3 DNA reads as TGTGCCAGCAGCCGGGGAGGGCCGTATATGTATTTT. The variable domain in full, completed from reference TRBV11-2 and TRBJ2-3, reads EAGVAQSPRYKIIEKRQSVAFWCNPISGHATLYWYQQILGQGPKLLIQFQNNGVVDDSQLPKDRFSAERLKGVDSTLKIQPAKLEDSAVYLCASSRGGPYMYFGPGTRLTVL.